The present T cell receptor (beta chain) was sequenced within a study of blood T cell repertoires in COVID-19. Study in general: Donors in the United States, Italy and Spain gave samples during acute or convalescent COVID-19. PBMCs, B-cell-depleted T cells, or T cells were the source of the cDNA or gDNA that made up the material.

With V trimmed by 0 bases and J by 8 bases, 5 bases remained unmatched. CDR3 length: 15 residues. Germline CDR1 reads LGHDT; CDR2 reads YNNKEL (reference sequence). Methods used by the authors: Reference gene primers were amplified, and this amplification served to estimate nucleated cell counts. Generated by immunoSEQ multiplex PCR, the TCRdb table keeps only in-frame clones and is missing some. V and J calls plus clone size are reproduced from that table; the DNA served to infer D and trimming. Of 300,000 to 450,000 clones in the sample, around 84% were seen once. This clonotype originated in a human donor in a cohort sampled during active COVID-19. The chain is built from TRBV3-1 (or the pseudogene TRBV3-2) and TRBJ1-4; TRBD1 matches 8 bases. The sample taken for sequencing was peripheral blood. The CDR3 loop reads CASSQEPGGREKLFF. The CDR3 DNA sequence: TGTGCCAGCAGCCAAGAACCAGGGGGCCGGGAAAAACTGTTTTTT.